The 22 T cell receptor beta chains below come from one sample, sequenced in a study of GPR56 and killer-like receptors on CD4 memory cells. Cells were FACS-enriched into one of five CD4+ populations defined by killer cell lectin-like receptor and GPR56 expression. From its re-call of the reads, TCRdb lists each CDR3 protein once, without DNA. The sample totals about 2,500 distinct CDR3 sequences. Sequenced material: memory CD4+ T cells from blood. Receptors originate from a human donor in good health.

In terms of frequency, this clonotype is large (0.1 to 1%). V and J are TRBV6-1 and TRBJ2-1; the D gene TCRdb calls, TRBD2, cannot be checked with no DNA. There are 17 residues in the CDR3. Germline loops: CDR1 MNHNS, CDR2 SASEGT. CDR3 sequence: CASRLKKRGGSYNEQFF.

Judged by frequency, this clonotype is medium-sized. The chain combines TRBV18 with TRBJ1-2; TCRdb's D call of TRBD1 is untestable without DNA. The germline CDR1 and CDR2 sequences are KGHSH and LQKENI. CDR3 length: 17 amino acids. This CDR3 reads CASSPPEGGRSNYGYTF.

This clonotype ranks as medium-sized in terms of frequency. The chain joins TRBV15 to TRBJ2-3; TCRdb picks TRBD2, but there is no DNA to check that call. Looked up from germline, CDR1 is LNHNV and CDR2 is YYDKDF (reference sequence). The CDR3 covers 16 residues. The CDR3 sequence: CATSSSSSGRINTQYF.

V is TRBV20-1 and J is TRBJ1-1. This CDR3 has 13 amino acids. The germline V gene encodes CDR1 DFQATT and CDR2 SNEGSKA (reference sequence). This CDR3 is CSARPRATAEAFF.

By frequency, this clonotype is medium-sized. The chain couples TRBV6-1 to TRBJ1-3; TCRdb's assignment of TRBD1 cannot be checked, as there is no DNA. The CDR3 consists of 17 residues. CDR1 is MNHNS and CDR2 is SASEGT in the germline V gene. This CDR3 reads CASSVSGTVSSGNTIYF.

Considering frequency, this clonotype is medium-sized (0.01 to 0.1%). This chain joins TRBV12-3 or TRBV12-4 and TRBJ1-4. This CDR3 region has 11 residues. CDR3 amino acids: CASSFNEKLFF.

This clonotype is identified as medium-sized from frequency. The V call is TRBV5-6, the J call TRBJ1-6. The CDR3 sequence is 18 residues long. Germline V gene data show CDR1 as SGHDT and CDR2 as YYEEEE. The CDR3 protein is CASRTNWLAGGYNSPLHF.

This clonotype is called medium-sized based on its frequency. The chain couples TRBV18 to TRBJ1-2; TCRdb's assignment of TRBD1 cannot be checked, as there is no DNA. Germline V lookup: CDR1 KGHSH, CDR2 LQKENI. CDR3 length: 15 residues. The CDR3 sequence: CASSPLLTGENGYTF.

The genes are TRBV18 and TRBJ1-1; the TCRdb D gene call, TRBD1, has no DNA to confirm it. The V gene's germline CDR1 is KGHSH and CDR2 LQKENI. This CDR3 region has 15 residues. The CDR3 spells CASLPGGQITFGAFF.

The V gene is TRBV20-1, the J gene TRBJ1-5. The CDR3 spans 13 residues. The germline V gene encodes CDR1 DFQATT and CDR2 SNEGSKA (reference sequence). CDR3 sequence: CSARVGSDQPQHF.

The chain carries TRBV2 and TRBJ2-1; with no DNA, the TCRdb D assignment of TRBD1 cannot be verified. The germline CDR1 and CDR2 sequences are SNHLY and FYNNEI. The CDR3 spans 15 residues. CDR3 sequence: CASSDTSGGPREQFF.

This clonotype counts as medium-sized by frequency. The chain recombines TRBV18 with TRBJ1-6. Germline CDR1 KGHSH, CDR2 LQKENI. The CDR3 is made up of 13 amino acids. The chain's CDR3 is CASSPGWASPLHF.

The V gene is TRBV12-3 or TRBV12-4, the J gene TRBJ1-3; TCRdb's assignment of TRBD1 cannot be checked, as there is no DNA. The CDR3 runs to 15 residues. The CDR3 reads CASSHRDSSGNTIYF.

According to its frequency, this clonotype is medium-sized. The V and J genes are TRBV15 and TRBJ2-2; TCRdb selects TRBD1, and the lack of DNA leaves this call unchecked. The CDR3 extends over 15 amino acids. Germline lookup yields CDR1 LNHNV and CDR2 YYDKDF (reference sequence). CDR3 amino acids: CATSRRTGGTGELFF.

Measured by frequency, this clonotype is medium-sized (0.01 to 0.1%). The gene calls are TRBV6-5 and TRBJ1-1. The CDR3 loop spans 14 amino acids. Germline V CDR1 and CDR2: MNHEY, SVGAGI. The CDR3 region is CASSLGRGGTEAFF.

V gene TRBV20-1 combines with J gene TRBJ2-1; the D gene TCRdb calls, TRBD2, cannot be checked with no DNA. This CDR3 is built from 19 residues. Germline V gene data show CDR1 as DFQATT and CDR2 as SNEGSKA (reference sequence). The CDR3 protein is CSAPVFFRLAAKPYNEQFF.

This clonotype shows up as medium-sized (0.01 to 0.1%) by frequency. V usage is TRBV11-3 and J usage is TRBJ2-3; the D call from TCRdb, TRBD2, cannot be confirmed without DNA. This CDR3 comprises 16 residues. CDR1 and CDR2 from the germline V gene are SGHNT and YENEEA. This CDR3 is CASSPEGHQNTDTQYF.

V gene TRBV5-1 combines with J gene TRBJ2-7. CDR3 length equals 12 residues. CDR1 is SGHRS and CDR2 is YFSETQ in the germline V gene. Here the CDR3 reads CASSLSLGEQYF.

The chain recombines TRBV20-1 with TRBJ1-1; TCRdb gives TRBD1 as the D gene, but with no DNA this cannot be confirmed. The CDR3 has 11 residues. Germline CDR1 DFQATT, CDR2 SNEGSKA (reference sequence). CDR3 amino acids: CSLTGNTEAFF.

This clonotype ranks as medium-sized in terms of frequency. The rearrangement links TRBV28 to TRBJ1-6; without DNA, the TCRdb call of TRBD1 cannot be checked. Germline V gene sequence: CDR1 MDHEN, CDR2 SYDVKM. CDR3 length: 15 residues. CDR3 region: CASKMFDRKNSPLHF. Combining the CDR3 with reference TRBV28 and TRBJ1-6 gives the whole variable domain DVKVTQSSRYLVKRTGEKVFLECVQDMDHENMFWYRQDPGLGLRLIYFSYDVKMKEKGDIPEGYSVSREKKERFSLILESASTNQTSMYLCASKMFDRKNSPLHFGNGTRLTVT.

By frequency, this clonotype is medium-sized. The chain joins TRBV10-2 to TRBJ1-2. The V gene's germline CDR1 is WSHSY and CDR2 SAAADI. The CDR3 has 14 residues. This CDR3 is CATGPGGPSYGYTF.

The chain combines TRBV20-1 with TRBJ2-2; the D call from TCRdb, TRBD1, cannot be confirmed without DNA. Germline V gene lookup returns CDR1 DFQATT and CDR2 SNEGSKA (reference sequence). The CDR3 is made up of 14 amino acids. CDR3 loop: CSAQGYSDTGELFF.